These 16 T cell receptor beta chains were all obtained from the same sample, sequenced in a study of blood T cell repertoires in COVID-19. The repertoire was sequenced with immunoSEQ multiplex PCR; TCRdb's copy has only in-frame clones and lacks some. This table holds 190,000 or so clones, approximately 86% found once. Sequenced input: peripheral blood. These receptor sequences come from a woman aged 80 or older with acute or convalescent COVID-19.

The CDR3 spells CASSRQEGGNTEAFF. The CDR3 DNA reads as TGTGCCAGCAGTCGACAGGAAGGTGGGAACACTGAAGCTTTCTTT. The gene calls are TRBV6-5 and TRBJ1-1, with a possible D match to TRBD1 (6 bases). V lost 5 bases and J 1 base, leaving 14 bases between the germline ends. Germline CDR1 and CDR2: MNHEY and SVGAGI. CDR3 length: 15 residues.

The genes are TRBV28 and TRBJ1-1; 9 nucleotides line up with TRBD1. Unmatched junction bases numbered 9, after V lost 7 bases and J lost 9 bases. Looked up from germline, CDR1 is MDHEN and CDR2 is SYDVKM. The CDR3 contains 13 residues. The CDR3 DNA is TGTGCCAGCACTTCTGGGGACAGGGATAAAGCTTTCTTT. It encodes CASTSGDRDKAFF.

CDR3 sequence reads: CASSLGGGAYNEQFF. CDR3 bases: TGTGCCAGCAGCTTGGGCGGGGGAGCCTACAATGAGCAGTTCTTC. The chain carries TRBV5-4 and TRBJ2-1; 7 bases map to TRBD2. The trim removed 0 bases at V and 2 bases at J, leaving 2 bases unmatched. This CDR3 is built from 15 residues. From germline, CDR1 is SGHNT and CDR2 YYREEE (reference sequence).

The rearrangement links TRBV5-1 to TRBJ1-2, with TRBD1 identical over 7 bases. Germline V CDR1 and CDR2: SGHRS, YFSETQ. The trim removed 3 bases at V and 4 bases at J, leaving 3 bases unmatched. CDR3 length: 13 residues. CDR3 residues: CASSSGTVYGYTF. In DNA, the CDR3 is TGCGCCAGCAGCTCCGGGACAGTCTATGGCTACACCTTC. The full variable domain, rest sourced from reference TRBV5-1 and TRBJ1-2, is KAGVTQTPRYLIKTRGQQVTLSCSPISGHRSVSWYQQTPGQGLQFLFEYFSETQRNKGNFPGRFSGRQFSNSRSEMNVSTLELGDSALYLCASSSGTVYGYTFGSGTRLTVV.

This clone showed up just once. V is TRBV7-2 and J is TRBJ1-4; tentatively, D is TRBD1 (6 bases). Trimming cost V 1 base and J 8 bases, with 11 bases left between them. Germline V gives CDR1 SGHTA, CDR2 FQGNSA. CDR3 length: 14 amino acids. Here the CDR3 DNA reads TGTGCCAGCAGCTTAGGCCCCACAGGGGAAAAACTGTTTTTT. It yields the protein CASSLGPTGEKLFF.

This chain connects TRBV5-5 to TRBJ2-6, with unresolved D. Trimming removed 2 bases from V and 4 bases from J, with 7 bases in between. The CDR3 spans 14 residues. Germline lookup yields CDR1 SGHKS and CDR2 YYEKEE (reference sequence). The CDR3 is CASSFPGGANVLTF. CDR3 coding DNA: TGTGCCAGCAGCTTTCCCGGGGGGGCCAACGTCCTGACTTTC.

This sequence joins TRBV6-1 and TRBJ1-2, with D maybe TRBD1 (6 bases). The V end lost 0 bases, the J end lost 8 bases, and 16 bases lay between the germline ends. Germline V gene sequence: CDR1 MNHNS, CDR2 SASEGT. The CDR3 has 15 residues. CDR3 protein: CASSEAAGVFRGYTF. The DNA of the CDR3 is TGTGCCAGCAGTGAAGCGGCAGGGGTGTTTCGGGGCTACACCTTC.

The CDR3 spells CASSDRGSGYGYTF. Written as DNA, the CDR3 is TGTGCCAGCAGTGACAGGGGCTCGGGCTATGGCTACACCTTC. This sequence joins TRBV6-4 and TRBJ1-2; D perhaps matches TRBD1 (5 bases). Germline V gene lookup returns CDR1 MRHNA and CDR2 SNTAGT. The CDR3 runs to 14 residues. V shed 2 bases and J shed 4 bases, with 11 bases lying between them.

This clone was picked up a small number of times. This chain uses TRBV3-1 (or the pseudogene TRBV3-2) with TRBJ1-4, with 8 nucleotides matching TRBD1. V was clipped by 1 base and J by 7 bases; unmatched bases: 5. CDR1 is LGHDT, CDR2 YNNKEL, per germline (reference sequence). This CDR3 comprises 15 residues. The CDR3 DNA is TGTGCCAGCAGCCAAGCCAGGGGGCTTGGTGAAAAACTGTTTTTT. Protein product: CASSQARGLGEKLFF.

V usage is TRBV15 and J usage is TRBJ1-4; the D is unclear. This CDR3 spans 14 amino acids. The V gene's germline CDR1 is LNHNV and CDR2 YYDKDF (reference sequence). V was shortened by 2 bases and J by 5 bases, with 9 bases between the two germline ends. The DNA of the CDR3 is TGTGCCACCAGCAGAATAACAGTGAATGAAAAACTGTTTTTT. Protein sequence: CATSRITVNEKLFF.

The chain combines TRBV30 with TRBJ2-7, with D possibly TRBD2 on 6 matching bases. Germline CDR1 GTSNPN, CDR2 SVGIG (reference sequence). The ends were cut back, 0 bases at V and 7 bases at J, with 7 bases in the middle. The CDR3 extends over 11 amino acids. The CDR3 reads CAWSVGGEQYF. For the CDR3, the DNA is TGTGCCTGGAGTGTAGGAGGGGAGCAGTACTTC.

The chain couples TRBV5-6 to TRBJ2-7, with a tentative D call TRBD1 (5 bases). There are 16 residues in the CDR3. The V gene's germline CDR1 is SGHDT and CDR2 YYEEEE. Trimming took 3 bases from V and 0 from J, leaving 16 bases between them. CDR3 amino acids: CASSSRTRAGSYEQYF. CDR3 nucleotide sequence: TGTGCCAGCAGCTCGAGGACCAGGGCCGGCTCCTACGAGCAGTACTTC.

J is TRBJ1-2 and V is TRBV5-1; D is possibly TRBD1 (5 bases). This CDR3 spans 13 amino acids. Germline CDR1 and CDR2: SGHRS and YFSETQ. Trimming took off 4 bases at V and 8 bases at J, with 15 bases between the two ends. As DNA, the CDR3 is TGCGCCAGCAGCGACCCAGGGTTGGGGGGCTACACCTTC. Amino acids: CASSDPGLGGYTF. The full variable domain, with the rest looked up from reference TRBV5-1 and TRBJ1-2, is KAGVTQTPRYLIKTRGQQVTLSCSPISGHRSVSWYQQTPGQGLQFLFEYFSETQRNKGNFPGRFSGRQFSNSRSEMNVSTLELGDSALYLCASSDPGLGGYTFGSGTRLTVV.

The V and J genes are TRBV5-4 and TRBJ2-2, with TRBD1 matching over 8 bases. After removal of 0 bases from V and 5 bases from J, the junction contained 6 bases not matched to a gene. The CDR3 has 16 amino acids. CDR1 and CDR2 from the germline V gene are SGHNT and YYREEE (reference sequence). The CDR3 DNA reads TGTGCCAGCAGCTTGGCTCAGGGGGCGCAGACCGGGGAGCTGTTTTTT. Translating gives CASSLAQGAQTGELFF.

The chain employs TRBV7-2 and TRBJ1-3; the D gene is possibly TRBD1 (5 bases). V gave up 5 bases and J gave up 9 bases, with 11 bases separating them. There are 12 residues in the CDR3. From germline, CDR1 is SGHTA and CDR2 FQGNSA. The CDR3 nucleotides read TGTGCCAGCAGCCGTACGGGGGGCACCATATATTTT. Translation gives CASSRTGGTIYF.

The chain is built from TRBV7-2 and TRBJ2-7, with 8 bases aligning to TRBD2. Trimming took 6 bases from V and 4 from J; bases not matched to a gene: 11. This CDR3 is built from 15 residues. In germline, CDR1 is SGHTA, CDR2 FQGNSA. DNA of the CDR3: TGTGCCAGCAGGATGGCGGGGGGCCCGTTTTACGAGCAGTACTTC. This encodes CASRMAGGPFYEQYF.